The T cell receptor (beta chain) under discussion was sequenced for a study of T cell responses to AZD1222 COVID-19 vaccine (dated by TCRdb to 2020 to 2023). About the full investigation: TCR sequencing covered 233 trial participants: some 210 given two doses of AZD1222 and about 26 given two doses of MenACWY control vaccine. Trial participants were enrolled into age subgroups of 18-55, 56-69 and 70-plus years, which contained around 150, 28 and 57 TCR-sequenced participants, respectively.

The CDR3 regions of human TCRbeta chains were subjected to immunosequencing. As for the authors' bioinformatics: Repertoire TCRs were matched against a reference library of SARS-CoV-2-specific TCRs generated with the MIRA antigen-specificity platform. Breadth was defined as the fraction of unique TCRs that were SARS-CoV-2-associated. Depth was defined as the fraction of total T cells that were SARS-CoV-2-associated. Using the MIRA data, each spike-specific TCR was mapped to the spike region that the TCR reacts to and placed in a CD4 or CD8 class. Log10-transformed breadth and depth values were compared by one-way ANOVA with Sidak's multiple comparisons tests. Sourced from immuneACCESS, this table was stored by TCRdb with only in-frame sequences that have V and J called. A share of the clones is absent; for the studies checked, an unresolved V gene accounts for under half, and the remainder has no known explanation. The D gene and trimming were derived from the DNA, and the V and J assignments and clone size from that table. The table for this sample lists roughly 140,000 clones; about 87% of them were counted only once. Approximately 3.1% of the sample comes from the top ten.

General study outcomes and caveats: In the small 56-69-year group, the increase in depth fell short of significance, most likely because of low power. Because no day 14 peak-response samples were available, the repertoires could be characterized only after the peak T cell response. The whole spike protein was spanned by vaccine-associated CD4 TCRs, and dominant responses were seen in regions 160-218 and 743-854. Participants were mostly white British and included more females than males, and it was suggested by the authors that clonal diversity may have been underestimated. After two AZD1222 doses, spike-specific TCR breadth and depth were significantly higher than at day 0 and than in MenACWY recipients. Reportedly, close to half of the unique spike-specific TCRs recognized epitopes lying outside the regions that are mutated in the B.1.351 and B.1.1.7 variants. Conclusions about previously exposed vaccinees were limited because only six AZD1222 recipients were SARS-CoV-2 seropositive at baseline.

Worth noting for this clone: There is no known antigen for this receptor. No base quality information exists; no much larger clone differs at one position.

In light of the paper, this sample's time point label describes: baseline before first vaccination. The treatment or condition label, read with the paper, signifies: meningococcal conjugate vaccine given as trial control. Samples from vaccinated people were obtained from the UK trials COV001 and COV002, which included a single-blind randomized controlled phase 2/3 trial of AZD1222 (ChAdOx1 nCoV-19) in healthy adults. Trial participant PBMC samples were collected at day 0 and day 28 after the second dose for TCRbeta chain sequencing. V is pared back by 4 bases and J by 5 bases, with 11 bases lying between the germline termini. CDR1 and CDR2 (SGHAT, FQNNGV) derive from the germline V gene. From its cysteine to its phenylalanine, the CDR3 spans 13 amino acids. Only the CDR3 DNA is retained, 39 bases long and in frame from the first base.

The sample here was peripheral blood, taken on day 0 of MenACWY control vaccination. The receptor's source is an adult in good health. Recombination linked TRBV11-2 to TRBJ2-5; the D gene is possibly TRBD1, with 6 bases matching. The DNA is TGTGCCAGCAGCTCACAGGGCTCGGAGACCCAGTACTTC. This gives the protein CASSSQGSETQYF.